This TCR beta chain was sequenced in a study of CD8 T cells in ankylosing spondylitis. Quantitative 5'-RACE was performed with molecular barcodes, and it yielded the TCR beta libraries. TCRdb re-called the 5' RACE reads with MiXCR, one entry per CDR3 protein. The profile shows hundreds of thousands of distinct CDR3 sequences, 8% to 9% of them singletons. This clonotype was recorded a few times. The sequencing input was blood, either unsorted or a sorted T cell fraction (not recorded which). The receptor was derived from a female donor with ankylosing spondylitis or in good health (not recorded which).

CDR3 sequence: CASRIPVGNTIYF. The CDR3 nucleotides are TGTGCCAGCCGCATCCCGGTCGGTAACACCATATATTTT. The V and J genes are TRBV12-3 or TRBV12-4 and TRBJ1-3; D gene unclear. V lost 8 bases, J lost 7 bases, and 15 bases lay in between. This CDR3 spans 13 amino acids.